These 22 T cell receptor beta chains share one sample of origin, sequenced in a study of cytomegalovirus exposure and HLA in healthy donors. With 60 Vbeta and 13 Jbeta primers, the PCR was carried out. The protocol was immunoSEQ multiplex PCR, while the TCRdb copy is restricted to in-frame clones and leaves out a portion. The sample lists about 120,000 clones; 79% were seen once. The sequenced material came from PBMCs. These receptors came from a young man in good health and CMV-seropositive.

CDR3 sequence (DNA): TGTGCCAGCAGTGTACAGGGGGCCTACGAGCAGTACTTC. Translating gives CASSVQGAYEQYF. V usage is TRBV6-1 and J usage is TRBJ2-5; 8 bases match TRBD1. The J call is doubtful: the DNA matches TRBJ2-7 better. The germline V gene encodes CDR1 MNHNS and CDR2 SASEGT. The CDR3 is made up of 13 amino acids.

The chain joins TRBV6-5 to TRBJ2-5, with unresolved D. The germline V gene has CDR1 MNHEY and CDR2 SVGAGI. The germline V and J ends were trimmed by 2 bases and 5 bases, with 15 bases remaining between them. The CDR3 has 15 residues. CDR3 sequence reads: CASSYTREARETQYF. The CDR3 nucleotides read TGTGCCAGCAGTTACACTCGCGAGGCCCGGGAGACCCAGTACTTC.

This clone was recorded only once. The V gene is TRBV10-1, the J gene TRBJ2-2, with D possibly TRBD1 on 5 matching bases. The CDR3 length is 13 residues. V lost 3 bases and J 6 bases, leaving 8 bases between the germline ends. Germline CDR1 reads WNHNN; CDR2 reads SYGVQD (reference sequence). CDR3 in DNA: TGCGCCAGCAGTGAAAGGGGTTCCGGGGAGCTGTTTTTT. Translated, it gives CASSERGSGELFF.

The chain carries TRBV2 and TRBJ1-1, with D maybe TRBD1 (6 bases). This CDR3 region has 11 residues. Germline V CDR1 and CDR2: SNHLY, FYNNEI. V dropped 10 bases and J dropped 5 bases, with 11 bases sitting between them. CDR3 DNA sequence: TGTGCCACCAAGGGGGGGACTGAAGCTTTCTTT. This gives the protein CATKGGTEAFF.

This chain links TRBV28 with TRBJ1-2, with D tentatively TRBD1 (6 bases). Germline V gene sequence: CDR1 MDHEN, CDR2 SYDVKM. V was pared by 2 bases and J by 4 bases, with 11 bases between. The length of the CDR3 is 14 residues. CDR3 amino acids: CASSLTGQPYGYTF. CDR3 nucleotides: TGTGCCAGCAGTTTAACCGGACAGCCCTATGGCTACACCTTC.

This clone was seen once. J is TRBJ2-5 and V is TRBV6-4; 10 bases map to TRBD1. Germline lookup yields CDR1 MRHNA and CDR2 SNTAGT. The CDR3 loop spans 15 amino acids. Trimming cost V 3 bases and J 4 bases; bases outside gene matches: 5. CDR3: CASSEGTGAGETQYF. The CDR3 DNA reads TGTGCCAGCAGTGAGGGGACAGGGGCCGGAGAGACCCAGTACTTC.

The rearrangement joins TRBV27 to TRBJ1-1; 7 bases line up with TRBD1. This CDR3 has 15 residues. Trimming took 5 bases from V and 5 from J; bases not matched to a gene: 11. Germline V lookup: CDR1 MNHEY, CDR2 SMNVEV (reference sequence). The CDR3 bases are TGTGCCAGCAGTCACCCACGACAGGGTACGACTGAAGCTTTCTTT. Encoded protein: CASSHPRQGTTEAFF.

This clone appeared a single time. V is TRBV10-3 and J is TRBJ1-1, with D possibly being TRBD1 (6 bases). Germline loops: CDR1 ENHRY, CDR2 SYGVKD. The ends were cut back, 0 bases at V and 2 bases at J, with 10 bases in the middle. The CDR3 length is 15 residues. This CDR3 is CAISESTGSNTEAFF. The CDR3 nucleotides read TGTGCCATCAGTGAGTCCACAGGGTCAAACACTGAAGCTTTCTTT.

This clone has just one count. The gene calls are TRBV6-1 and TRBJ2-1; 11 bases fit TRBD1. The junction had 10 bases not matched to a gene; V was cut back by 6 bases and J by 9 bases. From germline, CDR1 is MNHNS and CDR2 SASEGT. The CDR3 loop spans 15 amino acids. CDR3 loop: CASRGTGGGGGEQFF. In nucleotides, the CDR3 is TGTGCCAGCAGAGGGACAGGGGGAGGAGGTGGTGAGCAGTTCTTC.

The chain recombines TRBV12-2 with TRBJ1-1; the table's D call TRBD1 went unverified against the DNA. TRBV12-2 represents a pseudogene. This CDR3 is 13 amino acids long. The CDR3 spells CASRLTGPGQAFF. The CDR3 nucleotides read TGTGCAAGTCGCTTAACAGGACCCGGACAGGCTTTCTTT.

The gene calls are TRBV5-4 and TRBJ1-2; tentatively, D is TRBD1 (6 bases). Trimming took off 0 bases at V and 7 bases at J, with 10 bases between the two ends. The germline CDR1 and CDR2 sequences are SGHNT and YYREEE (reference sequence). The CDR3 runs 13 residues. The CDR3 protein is CASSLDRVGGYTF. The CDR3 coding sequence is TGTGCCAGCAGCTTGGACAGGGTCGGTGGCTACACCTTC.

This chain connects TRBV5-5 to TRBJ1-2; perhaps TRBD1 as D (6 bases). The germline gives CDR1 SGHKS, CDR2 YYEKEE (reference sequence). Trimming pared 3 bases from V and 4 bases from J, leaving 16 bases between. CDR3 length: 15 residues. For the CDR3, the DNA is TGTGCCAGCAGCTCCGACTACCCAGGGGCCTATGGCTACACCTTC. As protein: CASSSDYPGAYGYTF.

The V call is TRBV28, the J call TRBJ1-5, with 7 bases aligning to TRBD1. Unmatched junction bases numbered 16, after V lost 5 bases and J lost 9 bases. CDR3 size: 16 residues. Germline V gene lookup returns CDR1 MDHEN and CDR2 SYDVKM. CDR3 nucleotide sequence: TGTGCCAGCAGTCCCCTATTTCCAGGGGGAATTCGGCCCCAGCATTTT. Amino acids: CASSPLFPGGIRPQHF. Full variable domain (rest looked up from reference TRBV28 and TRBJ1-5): DVKVTQSSRYLVKRTGEKVFLECVQDMDHENMFWYRQDPGLGLRLIYFSYDVKMKEKGDIPEGYSVSREKKERFSLILESASTNQTSMYLCASSPLFPGGIRPQHFGDGTRLSIL.

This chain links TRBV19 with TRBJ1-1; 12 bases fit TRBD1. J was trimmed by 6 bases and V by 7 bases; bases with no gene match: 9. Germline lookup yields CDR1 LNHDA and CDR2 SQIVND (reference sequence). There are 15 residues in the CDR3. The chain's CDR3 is CASKGQGAGLAEAFF. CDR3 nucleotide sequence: TGTGCCAGTAAGGGACAGGGGGCCGGGCTCGCTGAAGCTTTCTTT. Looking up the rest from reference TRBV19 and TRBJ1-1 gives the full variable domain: DGGITQSPKYLFRKEGQNVTLSCEQNLNHDAMYWYRQDPGQGLRLIYYSQIVNDFQKGDIAEGYSVSREKKESFPLTVTSAQKNPTAFYLCASKGQGAGLAEAFFGQGTRLTVV.

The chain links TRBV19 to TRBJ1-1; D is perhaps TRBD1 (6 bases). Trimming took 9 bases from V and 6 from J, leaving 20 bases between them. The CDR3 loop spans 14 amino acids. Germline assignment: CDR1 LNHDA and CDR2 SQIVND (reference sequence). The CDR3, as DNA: TGTGCCAGCAAGCCCAGGGGCCCGTCAGCTGAAGCTTTCTTT. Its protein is CASKPRGPSAEAFF.

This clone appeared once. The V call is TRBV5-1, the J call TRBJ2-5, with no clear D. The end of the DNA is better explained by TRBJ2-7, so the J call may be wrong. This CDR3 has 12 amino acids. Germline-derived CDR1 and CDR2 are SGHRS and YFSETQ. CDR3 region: CASSLGDYEQYF. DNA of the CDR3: TGCGCCAGCAGCTTGGGTGACTACGAGCAGTACTTC.

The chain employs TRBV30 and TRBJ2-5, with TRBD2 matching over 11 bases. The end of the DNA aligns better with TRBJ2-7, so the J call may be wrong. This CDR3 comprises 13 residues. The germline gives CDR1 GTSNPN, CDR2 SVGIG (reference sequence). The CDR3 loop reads CAWTLAGGNEQYF. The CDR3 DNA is TGTGCCTGGACCCTAGCGGGGGGAAACGAGCAGTACTTC.

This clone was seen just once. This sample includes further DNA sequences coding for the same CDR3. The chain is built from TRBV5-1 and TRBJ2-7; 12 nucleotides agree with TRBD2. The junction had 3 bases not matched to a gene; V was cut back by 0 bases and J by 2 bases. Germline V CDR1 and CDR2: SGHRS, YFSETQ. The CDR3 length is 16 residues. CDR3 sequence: CASSLEASGGAYEQYF. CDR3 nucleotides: TGCGCCAGCAGCTTGGAAGCTAGCGGGGGGGCCTACGAGCAGTACTTC.

Written as DNA, the CDR3 is TGTGCCAGCAGTTTATTCAATGGCAGGGGCACAGATACGCAGTATTTT. Translating gives CASSLFNGRGTDTQYF. V and J are TRBV27 and TRBJ2-3, with a possible D match to TRBD1 (5 bases). Germline V gene sequence: CDR1 MNHEY, CDR2 SMNVEV (reference sequence). The length of the CDR3 is 16 residues. V was cut by 1 base and J by 1 base, with 12 bases left in between.

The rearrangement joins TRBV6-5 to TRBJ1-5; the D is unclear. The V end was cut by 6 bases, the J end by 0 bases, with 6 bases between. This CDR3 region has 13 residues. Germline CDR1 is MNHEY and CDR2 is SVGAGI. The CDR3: CASRQHSNQPQHF. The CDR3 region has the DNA TGTGCCAGCAGACAGCATAGCAATCAGCCCCAGCATTTT.

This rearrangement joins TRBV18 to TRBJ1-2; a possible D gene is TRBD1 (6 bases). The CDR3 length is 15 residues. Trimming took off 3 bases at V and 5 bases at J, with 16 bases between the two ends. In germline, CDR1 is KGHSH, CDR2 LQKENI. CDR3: CASSPPEGEGYGYTF. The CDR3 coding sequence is TGTGCCAGCTCACCCCCTGAGGGGGAAGGGTATGGCTACACCTTC.

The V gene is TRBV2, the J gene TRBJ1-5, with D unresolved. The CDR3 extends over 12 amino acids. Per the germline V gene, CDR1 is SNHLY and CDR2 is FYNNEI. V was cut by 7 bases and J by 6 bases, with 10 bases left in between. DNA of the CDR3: TGTGCCAGCAAATTCCGGGGTCAGCCCCAGCATTTT. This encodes CASKFRGQPQHF.